These T cell receptor beta chains were read from a single sample in a study of blood T cells in healthy people across ages. TCRdb reanalysed the 5' RACE reads using MiXCR and keeps one entry per CDR3 protein. The table has fewer than 2,000,000 distinct CDR3 sequences, around 40% seen once. Sequenced: blood. The receptors shown here come from a human donor in good health. CDR3s include the opening cysteine and the closing phenylalanine or tryptophan. Each record gives: J gene, V gene, CDR3 protein.

>TRBJ1-2|TRBV4-3
CASSQRGGNHGCTF
>TRBJ1-2|TRBV27
CASSLRGDRGPGYGYTF
>TRBJ2-3|TRBV6-6
CASSFAGQTTDTQYF
>TRBJ2-6|TRBV6-2/TRBV6-3
CASSYGWSGANVLTF
>TRBJ1-2|TRBV29-1
CSVALGYTF
>TRBJ2-7|TRBV3-1
CASSPSRGTSGGAYEQYF
>TRBJ2-1|TRBV6-2/TRBV6-3
CASQRRTDEQFF
>TRBJ2-7|TRBV5-1
CASSWRPTYEQYF
>TRBJ1-2|TRBV24-1
CATADRDDYGYTF
>TRBJ2-7|TRBV6-2/TRBV6-3
CASSYGDGEPYEQYF
>TRBJ1-2|TRBV15
CATSRDRQAAGGYTF
>TRBJ2-7|TRBV20-1
CSARDARGSYEQYF
>TRBJ2-3|TRBV7-9
CARISLAGAKHTQYF
>TRBJ2-5|TRBV5-8
CASSLKIQETQYF
>TRBJ2-3|TRBV5-1
CASSLGLSGDAQYF
>TRBJ1-1|TRBV14
CASSSLGGAPTEAFF
>TRBJ2-6|TRBV18
CASPPSVPGANVLTF
>TRBJ1-2|TRBV6-1
CATEPGRYGYTF
>TRBJ2-5|TRBV12-3/TRBV12-4
CASSTRGGRETQYF
>TRBJ2-1|TRBV30
CARSLSSYNEQFF
>TRBJ2-7|TRBV29-1
CSVLQGASYEQYF
>TRBJ2-2|TRBV4-2
CASSQAALAGGELFF
>TRBJ2-1|TRBV20-1
CSARDSGFNEQFF
>TRBJ2-2|TRBV7-2
CASSLTLAVATGELFF
>TRBJ1-5|TRBV4-1
CASSQVLVNQPQHF
>TRBJ2-1|TRBV20-1
CSARDLGANSGGREQFF
>TRBJ1-5|TRBV6-2/TRBV6-3
CASSYSTGGFSFNQPQHF
>TRBJ2-1|TRBV10-3
CAISEPGLADCNEQFF
>TRBJ2-7|TRBV6-2/TRBV6-3
CASSYPRYSYEQYF
>TRBJ1-2|TRBV29-1
CSVGLYRDREF
>TRBJ2-3|TRBV12-5
CASGFGEERTSTGTQYF
>TRBJ1-5|TRBV6-2/TRBV6-3
CASSYSEGYYSNQPQHF
>TRBJ2-7|TRBV6-1
CASSEARGYEQYF
>TRBJ1-2|TRBV29-1
CSAPSPQGVLWYGYTF
>.|TRBV7-9
CASSPPAPSSYNEQYF
>TRBJ2-1|TRBV29-1
CSVARDPRDEQFF
>TRBJ2-7|TRBV15
CATSSGYGGNEQYF
>TRBJ2-3|TRBV7-2
CASSLVLGRITDTQYF
>TRBJ2-1|TRBV29-1
CSVDTGDYEQFF
>TRBJ1-5|TRBV12-3/TRBV12-4
CASSHRSRDRVRQPQHF
>TRBJ2-5|TRBV3-1
CASSQPDRYQETQYF
>TRBJ2-5|TRBV20-1
CSASGGPQETQYF
>TRBJ2-7|TRBV29-1
CSVEAPEAGGEQYF
>TRBJ1-2|TRBV6-5
CASSYGDSNYGYTF
>TRBJ1-6|TRBV12-3/TRBV12-4
CASNIQGANSPLHF
>TRBJ2-4|TRBV10-3
CAISEVGGDSDIQYF
>TRBJ1-5|TRBV29-1
CSVATALNQPQHF
>TRBJ1-2|TRBV5-5
CASRMQPGQGSIYGYTF
>TRBJ2-1|TRBV5-1
CASSLEGLLYNEQFF
>TRBJ2-7|TRBV29-1
CSVVSRTDRGYEQYF
>TRBJ1-2|TRBV29-1
CSVEGRGPKWGYTF
>TRBJ2-7|TRBV28
CASSSHGLYEQYF
>TRBJ2-3|TRBV29-1
CSVGIASTDTQYF
>TRBJ1-3|TRBV4-3
CASSQDSVGTGNTIYF
>TRBJ2-3|TRBV9
CASSVTGGIVDTQYF
>TRBJ2-1|TRBV29-1
CSVEWLYNEQFF
>TRBJ2-1|TRBV5-1
CASSLMTVDTNEQFF
>TRBJ1-2|TRBV10-3
CAIREVPSSDYGYTF